The T cell receptor beta chain described here comes from a study of vaccination and CD4 T cells after COVID-19. Concerning this clonotype itself: What it binds is not known.

Treatment meaning: roughly ten-day PBMC culture with coronavirus spike peptide pools or control peptides (ViraFEST assay). Researchers used the Oncomine TCR Beta short-read assay to sequence DNA from cultured CD4+ T cells. TCRdb processed the PCR reads anew with MiXCR; each CDR3 protein has one entry. Seen here are 20,000 to 30,000 distinct CDR3 sequences, about 40% observed once, and the top ten hold approximately 7.5%. Germline V lookup: CDR1 SQVTM, CDR2 ANQGSEA. The CDR3 totals 14 residues. Losses at the gene ends were 8 bases for V and 2 bases for J; bases not matched to a gene: 10. Sequencing used CD4+ T cells from blood, cultured in vitro. This receptor was obtained from a human donor who had recovered from COVID-19. The chain is built from TRBV29-1 and TRBJ2-3; 7 positions agree with TRBD2. CDR3 amino acids: CSTSGSGYTDTQYF. CDR3 DNA sequence: TGCAGCACGAGCGGTAGCGGGTACACAGATACGCAGTATTTT.